The 6 T cell receptor beta chains listed next were all sequenced from one sample in a study of blood T cell repertoires in COVID-19. TCRdb keeps only in-frame clones here, not all; method: immunoSEQ multiplex PCR. The sample has about 290,000 clones, roughly 91% seen once; the top ten hold 11%. Sequenced material: peripheral blood. These receptors all come from a young woman with COVID-19, enrolled during active disease.

This chain joins TRBV24-1 and TRBJ2-7, with TRBD1 as a possible D gene (5 bases). V shed 4 bases and J shed 1 base, with 13 bases lying between them. CDR3 size: 15 residues. Germline CDR1 is KGHDR and CDR2 is SFDVKD. In DNA form, the CDR3 reads TGTGCCACCAGTGACCCTCCCCAGGGTTCCTACGAGCAGTACTTC. This gives the protein CATSDPPQGSYEQYF.

The rearrangement joins TRBV2 to TRBJ2-2, with D possibly matching TRBD2 (6 bases). This CDR3 region has 17 residues. V was clipped by 6 bases and J by 0 bases, with 17 bases between them. Germline-derived CDR1 and CDR2 are SNHLY and FYNNEI. The CDR3, as DNA: TGTGCCAGCAGCGACCGGCCGGGACTCACGAACACCGGGGAGCTGTTTTTT. This gives the protein CASSDRPGLTNTGELFF.

This CDR3 is CASSLQGAEQYF. CDR3 nucleotide sequence: TGTGCCAGCAGCTTACAAGGGGCCGAGCAGTACTTC. The V and J genes are TRBV7-9 and TRBJ2-7; a weak D match, TRBD1 (5 bases). The CDR3 contains 12 residues. The germline V gene has CDR1 SEHNR and CDR2 FQNEAQ (reference sequence). Trimming shortened V by 2 bases and J by 6 bases, and 8 bases separated the two germline ends.

J is TRBJ1-1 and V is TRBV4-2; D gene uncertain. V lost 4 bases and J lost 5, with 8 bases in between. Germline V gives CDR1 LGHNA, CDR2 YNFKEQ. CDR3 length equals 12 residues. The CDR3 is CASSRLMTEAFF. As DNA, the CDR3 is TGTGCCAGCAGCCGACTCATGACTGAAGCTTTCTTT.

CDR3 amino acids: CASSLARLAGGRGDTQYF. DNA for the CDR3: TGTGCCAGCAGCTTAGCTCGACTAGCGGGGGGCCGGGGAGATACGCAGTATTTT. The J gene is TRBJ2-3, the V gene TRBV5-8; TRBD2 matches 13 bases. V shed 2 bases, J shed 5 bases, and the junction held 11 bases outside the gene matches. Germline CDR1 is SGHTS and CDR2 is YDEGEE. The CDR3 contains 18 residues.

The CDR3 nucleotides read TGTGCCAGCAGCCAAGCGGGCGTTGGCGGGGGGAACACAGATACGCAGTATTTT. This codes for CASSQAGVGGGNTDTQYF. The gene calls are TRBV4-2 and TRBJ2-3; 8 bases align to TRBD2. Germline V gene lookup returns CDR1 LGHNA and CDR2 YNFKEQ. CDR3 length: 18 residues. The trim removed 1 base at V and 2 bases at J, leaving 11 bases unmatched.